This is a list of T cell receptor beta chains from one sample in a study of regulatory T cells in long-lasting Graves disease. TCRdb fed the multiplex PCR reads into MiXCR, producing one record per CDR3 protein. The profile shows 500,000 to 700,000 distinct CDR3 sequences, about 30% of them singletons. Sequenced here: peripheral blood mononuclear cells (PBMCs), sampled when the disease was refractory, from a patient treated with antithyroid drugs. These receptor sequences come from a female donor with Graves disease. The CDR3 runs from the conserved cysteine through the conserved F or W. The D gene is left open where the match is weak. Only part of the rows carry a size: once, few, many, or a class if the clone is expanded.

abundance	d_gene	v_gene	j_gene	CDR3nt	CDR3aa
-	-	TRBV29-1	TRBJ2-7	TGCAGCGTTAGGATTGGGGGATCGGCTAGCGCGTCCTACGAGCAGTACTTC	CSVRIGGSASASYEQYF
-	-	TRBV30	TRBJ1-2	TGTGCCTGGAGTGTACGCGAGATCTACACCTTC	CAWSVREIYTF
many	-	TRBV28	TRBJ1-4	TGTGCCAGCAGTACTCGGACACAAACGAATGAAAAACTGTTTTTT	CASSTRTQTNEKLFF
-	TRBD2	TRBV5-5	TRBJ2-7	TGTGCCAGCAGCCATACTAGCGGGACCCTTACCTACGAGCAGTACTTC	CASSHTSGTLTYEQYF
-	TRBD1	TRBV2	TRBJ2-4	TGTGCCAGACCTAAAAGAGACAGGGGGCAGGGAAACATTCAGTACTTC	CARPKRDRGQGNIQYF
-	TRBD1	TRBV25-1	TRBJ2-5	TGTGCCAGCAGTGAATATCCCCAGGGGGCAGGGGAGACCCAGTACTTC	CASSEYPQGAGETQYF
-	-	TRBV28	TRBJ1-5	TGTGCCAGCAGTTACAGGGAAGGCCAGCCCCAGCATTTT	CASSYREGQPQHF
-	TRBD2	TRBV13	TRBJ2-5	TGTGCCAGCAGCAAAGTTGGGGCGTTAGCGGGAGAACCGTACCAAGAGACCCAGTACTTC	CASSKVGALAGEPYQETQYF
few	TRBD1	TRBV6-1	TRBJ2-5	TGTGCCAGCAGACTCCACCTTCAGGGGGCCCAGTACTTC	CASRLHLQGAQYF
-	-	TRBV12-3/TRBV12-4	TRBJ1-1	TGTGCCAGCAGTTTACCGAACCGGGGGGGGTTTGAAGCTTTCTTT	CASSLPNRGGFEAFF
-	TRBD1	TRBV7-3	TRBJ2-7	TGTGCCAGCAGCCCTCGGACAGGGGAGGGCTACGAGCAGTACTTC	CASSPRTGEGYEQYF
many	-	TRBV3-1	TRBJ1-1	TGTGCCAGCAGCCAGGGGACGTGGACTGAAGCTTTCTTT	CASSQGTWTEAFF
many	-	TRBV2	TRBJ2-5	TGTGCCAGCAGTGAACAAGGGGTCCGGTGGACCTTC	CASSEQGVRWTF
-	TRBD1	TRBV28	TRBJ1-1	TGTGCCAGCAGTTTATGGACAGGGCCGAACACTGAAGCTTTCTTT	CASSLWTGPNTEAFF
-	TRBD2	TRBV2	TRBJ2-7	TGTGCCAGCAGCATACTAGCGGGAGGCTCCTACGAGCAGTACTTC	CASSILAGGSYEQYF
many	TRBD2	TRBV28	TRBJ2-4	TGTGCCAGCAGTTTTGAGTTCGGGGGAGGGGACATTCAGTACTTC	CASSFEFGGGDIQYF
many	-	TRBV3-1	TRBJ2-5	TGTGCCAGCAGTCAAGAGGGAGAGACCCAGTACTTC	CASSQEGETQYF
-	TRBD1	TRBV20-1	TRBJ1-2	TGCAGCGTTAGGACAGGGTCTAACTATGGCTACACCTTC	CSVRTGSNYGYTF
-	TRBD1	TRBV28	TRBJ1-2	TGTGCCAGCAGTCCCCTGGGACAGGGCTACACCTTC	CASSPLGQGYTF
many	-	TRBV6-1	TRBJ2-5	TGTGCCAGCAGTGTTCACAGCTCAAGGGGGGGAGAGACCCAGTACTTC	CASSVHSSRGGETQYF
many	-	TRBV6-1	TRBJ1-1	TGTGCCAGCAGTCAAGGGGGAAGGTGGGTGAACACTGAAGCTTTCTTT	CASSQGGRWVNTEAFF
-	TRBD1	TRBV6-1	TRBJ1-5	TGTGCCAGCAGTAATGGACAGGGGGGACGGTCCCAGCATTTT	CASSNGQGGRSQHF
-	TRBD1	TRBV27	TRBJ1-2	TGTGCCGGCAGCCCGTTCGAGACAGGGGCGAGACCTAACTATGGCTACACCTTC	CAGSPFETGARPNYGYTF
-	TRBD2	TRBV2	TRBJ2-1	TGTGCCAGCAGCGACCTAGCGGAGAGCTCCTACAATGAGCAGTTCTTC	CASSDLAESSYNEQFF
many	-	TRBV12-3/TRBV12-4	TRBJ2-1	TGTGCCAGCAGTTTAGAGGAACGGACCCTTCAGTTCTTC	CASSLEERTLQFF
many	TRBD1	TRBV12-3/TRBV12-4	TRBJ1-2	TGTGCCACCCTTCGCTGGGACAGGCAATTCTATGGCTACACCTTC	CATLRWDRQFYGYTF
many	TRBD1	TRBV28	TRBJ2-5	TGTGCCACCCCTAATTACAGGGGGCAAGAGACCCAGTACTTC	CATPNYRGQETQYF
many	-	TRBV12-3/TRBV12-4	TRBJ2-7	TGTGCCAGCAGTTTCCAGGGAGTAGGCGAGCAGTACTTC	CASSFQGVGEQYF
-	-	TRBV27	TRBJ2-7	TGTGCCAGCAGTTTCATACAGGGCGAGCAGTACTTC	CASSFIQGEQYF
-	-	TRBV7-9	TRBJ2-7	TGTGCCAGCAGCTTAGTTGGAGGGACAAGAAATTACGAGCAGTACTTC	CASSLVGGTRNYEQYF
-	-	TRBV25-1	TRBJ1-1	TGTGCCAGCAGTGAATCAGGACGACGGACTTTCTTT	CASSESGRRTFF
-	-	TRBV15	TRBJ2-1	TGTGCCACCAGCAGAGCTCGTAACGCCTACAATGAGCAGTTCTTC	CATSRARNAYNEQFF
few	-	TRBV2	TRBJ1-6	TGTGCCAGCAGTGAAGGGGTGAATAATTCACCCCTCCACTTT	CASSEGVNNSPLHF
few	-	TRBV12-3/TRBV12-4	TRBJ1-1	TGTGCCAGCAGGGGTGGAACCGGCCGGGGGAACACTGAAGCTTTCTTT	CASRGGTGRGNTEAFF
once	-	TRBV19	TRBJ1-4	TGTGCCAGTAGTCGTGGGCAGCAAAATGAAAAACTGTTTTTT	CASSRGQQNEKLFF
-	-	TRBV2	TRBJ2-3	TGTGCCAGCCAGATAGAAGCCCACACAGATACGCAGTATTTT	CASQIEAHTDTQYF
-	TRBD1	TRBV5-1	TRBJ2-2	TGCGCCAGCAGCTTTTCGGGACAGGGATGGGACACCGGGGAGCTGTTTTTT	CASSFSGQGWDTGELFF
-	TRBD1	TRBV6-5	TRBJ2-1	TGTGCCAGCAGTTTACGGGACAGGTCCTACAATGAGCAGTTCTTC	CASSLRDRSYNEQFF
few	TRBD1	TRBV7-9	TRBJ1-1	TGTGCCAGCAGCTGGACGGACAGGGGGAACACTGAAGCTTTCTTT	CASSWTDRGNTEAFF
once	-	TRBV6-1	TRBJ2-3	TGTGCCAGCAGTCCCAGGGGTAGAGGAGATACGCAGTATTTT	CASSPRGRGDTQYF
few	-	TRBV12-3/TRBV12-4	TRBJ1-6	TGTGCCAGCAGAGACAGCTCCTATAATTCACCCCTCCACTTT	CASRDSSYNSPLHF
few	-	TRBV28	TRBJ1-2	TGTGCCAGCTTACCCGGCGAGGGCAGAGCTAACTATGGCTACACCTTC	CASLPGEGRANYGYTF
-	-	TRBV28	TRBJ1-1	TGTGCCAGCAGTTACCAGGCGAACACTGAAGCTTTCTTT	CASSYQANTEAFF
-	-	TRBV11-2	TRBJ1-1	TGTGCCAGCAGCCCGGGGACACTTTACCCCGAAGCTTTCTTT	CASSPGTLYPEAFF
-	-	TRBV19	TRBJ2-5	TGTGCCAGTAGTATAGAGCACGGTCCCTCGCAGTACTTC	CASSIEHGPSQYF
few	-	TRBV12-3/TRBV12-4	TRBJ1-3	TGTGCCAGCAGTTTGAGGATCGGGCCTGGAAACACCATATATTTT	CASSLRIGPGNTIYF
-	TRBD1	TRBV18	TRBJ1-1	TGTGCCAGCTCACCCGACAGGGGCGTTTTCTTT	CASSPDRGVFF
few	TRBD2	TRBV6-5	TRBJ2-7	TGTGCCAGCAGTTACAAGTGGGAGGGCAACGAGCAGTACTTC	CASSYKWEGNEQYF
few	TRBD1	TRBV7-3	TRBJ1-1	TGTGCCAGCAGCTTAAAAGGGGACAGGGCTGAAGCTTTCTTT	CASSLKGDRAEAFF
few	TRBD1	TRBV30	TRBJ2-7	TGTGCCTGGACCTACACAGGGGGCTCCTACGAGCAGTACTTC	CAWTYTGGSYEQYF
many	TRBD1	TRBV12-3/TRBV12-4	TRBJ1-1	TGTGCCAGCATTAAGGACAGGCTGAACACTGAAGCTTTCTTT	CASIKDRLNTEAFF
-	-	TRBV27	TRBJ1-2	TGTGCCAGCACCACTAGGGCATCGCCATACTATGGCTACACCTTC	CASTTRASPYYGYTF
many	TRBD2	TRBV2	TRBJ2-4	TGTGCCAGCAGTGAAGCGGGACTAGCCGTAAACATTCAGTACTTC	CASSEAGLAVNIQYF
-	TRBD1	TRBV20-1	TRBJ2-7	TGCAGTGCTAGAGGGGGACAGGGGCTGGACTACGAGCAGTACTTC	CSARGGQGLDYEQYF
-	-	TRBV15	TRBJ1-1	TGTGCCACCAGCAGAGGGGTCGCGACCGGGACTGAAGCTTTCTTT	CATSRGVATGTEAFF
-	-	TRBV20-1	TRBJ2-5	TGCAGCCTGCGGGGCGGAGAGACCCAGTACTTC	CSLRGGETQYF
many	-	TRBV7-3	TRBJ1-1	TGTGCCAGCAGCTTACAGGGTTACACTGAAGCTTTCTTT	CASSLQGYTEAFF